This entry concerns a single T cell receptor (beta chain). V lost 7 bases to trimming and J lost 5 bases; unmatched junction nucleotides: 12. CDR1 SQVTM and CDR2 ANQGSEA come from the germline V gene. This CDR3 is built from 15 residues. The sample comes from a study of T cells in Graves' hyperthyroidism and ophthalmopathy. Across the whole study: It was at initial diagnosis, before any treatment, that peripheral blood was collected.

Patients were excluded because of uncontrolled infection, other autoimmune disease, pregnancy or lactation. Clinical symptoms, serum thyroxine, TRAb, thyroid ultrasound and orbital computed tomography established diagnosis. Amplification yielded TCR beta CDR3 regions, with RNA transcripts as the source. Carried out on the TCR CDR3, a first-round RT-PCR used the HTBI primer set. Using its own MiXCR run on the multiplex PCR reads, TCRdb lists one record per CDR3 protein. Found here are about 510,000 distinct CDR3 sequences, about 15% of them singletons; the top ten hold about 15%. The J gene is TRBJ1-1, the V gene TRBV29-1; 11 nucleotides align to TRBD1. Sequencing used blood. The receptor was derived from a woman between 40 and 55 years old with Graves' hyperthyroidism. CDR3 sequence reads: CSASGQGAFWTEAFF. The CDR3 DNA reads TGCAGCGCTTCCGGACAGGGGGCCTTTTGGACTGAAGCTTTCTTT.